These T cell receptor beta chains were read from a single sample in a study of early T cells in non-severe SARS-CoV-2 infection. Via MiXCR, TCRdb re-called the 5' RACE reads, giving one row per CDR3 protein. This table has some 25,000 distinct CDR3 sequences, 3.5% to 5.5% appearing once. The sequencing sample was made of whole blood. These receptors all stem from an adult who was a healthcare worker with PCR-confirmed SARS-CoV-2 infection or an uninfected control (not recorded which). CDR3s include the opening cysteine and the closing phenylalanine or tryptophan. A D gene is named only where the DNA matches it firmly. Clone size is stated in some rows and not others, as once, few, many or a class when expanded.

D gene	clone size	V gene	J gene	CDR3 protein	CDR3 DNA
.	few	TRBV28	TRBJ2-7	CASSPIDPIWDEQYF	TGTGCCAGCAGTCCTATTGACCCCATATGGGACGAGCAGTACTTC
.	many	TRBV6-1	TRBJ1-2	CASSQQGSNYGYTF	TGTGCCAGCAGTCAACAGGGATCTAACTATGGCTACACCTTC
TRBD1	few	TRBV15	TRBJ2-5	CATSRPTGGSEETQYF	TGTGCCACCAGCAGGCCGACAGGGGGATCTGAAGAGACCCAGTACTTC
.	.	TRBV12-3/TRBV12-4	TRBJ1-3	CASSRTAGTIYF	TGTGCCAGCAGTCGGACAGCCGGCACCATATATTTT
.	many	TRBV25-1	TRBJ2-3	CASRGQGDTQYF	TGTGCCAGTAGGGGACAAGGAGATACGCAGTATTTT
.	many	TRBV4-1	TRBJ1-5	CASSQEVTGDQPQHF	TGCGCCAGCAGCCAAGAGGTGACAGGAGATCAGCCCCAGCATTTT
.	many	TRBV20-1	TRBJ1-2	CSARDVVGYTF	TGCAGTGCTAGAGATGTGGTTGGCTACACCTTC
TRBD1	few	TRBV7-2	TRBJ2-5	CASSPTGSLKETQYF	TGTGCCAGCAGCCCGACAGGGAGCCTGAAAGAGACCCAGTACTTC
.	.	TRBV10-3	TRBJ2-5	CAISRDQETQYF	TGTGCCATCTCCAGAGACCAAGAGACCCAGTACTTC
.	many	TRBV12-3/TRBV12-4	TRBJ2-1	CASSPHSTGNHNEQFF	TGTGCCAGCAGTCCCCACTCGACTGGTAACCACAATGAGCAGTTCTTC
.	many	TRBV4-1	TRBJ2-7	CASSQDRGSQGEQYF	TGCGCCAGCAGCCAAGATCGGGGGTCACAGGGCGAGCAGTACTTC
TRBD2	many	TRBV11-2	TRBJ2-2	CASSLGTSGNTGELFF	TGTGCCAGCAGCCTAGGGACTAGCGGGAACACCGGGGAGCTGTTTTTT
.	many	TRBV12-3/TRBV12-4	TRBJ2-4	CARGFFRYF	TGTGCGCGGGGTTTTTTTCGGTACTTC
.	many	TRBV12-2	TRBJ1-1	CASRLALPEAFF	TGTGCAAGTCGCTTAGCGTTGCCTGAAGCTTTCTTT
.	.	TRBV20-1	TRBJ2-3	CSAAARDTQYF	TGCAGTGCTGCCGCCAGGGACACGCAGTATTTT
.	few	TRBV11-2	TRBJ1-2	CASSLNYGYTF	TGTGCCAGCAGCTTGAACTATGGCTACACCTTC
TRBD1	.	TRBV9	TRBJ1-5	CASSETGINQPQHF	TGTGCCAGCAGCGAGACAGGGATTAATCAGCCCCAGCATTTT
TRBD2	many	TRBV9	TRBJ2-7	CASSPDRQAGVTHEQYF	TGTGCCAGCAGCCCCGATCGGCAAGCGGGAGTGACTCACGAGCAGTACTTC
TRBD2	many	TRBV9	TRBJ2-1	CASSTSGSSYNEQFF	TGTGCCAGCAGCACCAGCGGGAGCTCCTACAATGAGCAGTTCTTC
.	many	TRBV4-2	TRBJ2-7	CASSKTGTSSYEQYF	TGTGCCAGCAGCAAAACCGGGACTTCTTCCTACGAGCAGTACTTC
TRBD2	many	TRBV20-1	TRBJ2-1	CSAVGLAGGSYNEQFF	TGCAGTGCTGTTGGACTAGCGGGGGGCTCCTACAATGAGCAGTTCTTC
.	many	TRBV2	TRBJ2-4	CASMEGGRNIQYF	TGTGCCAGCATGGAGGGGGGGAGAAACATTCAGTACTTC
.	many	TRBV10-3	TRBJ1-1	CAISREVNTEAFF	TGTGCCATCAGTAGGGAGGTGAACACTGAAGCTTTCTTT
.	many	TRBV7-2	TRBJ1-2	CASSSIDYGYTF	TGTGCCAGCAGCTCCATTGACTATGGCTACACCTTC
.	.	TRBV6-5	TRBJ1-5	CASSYDGSQPQHF	TGTGCCAGCAGTTACGACGGAAGCCAGCCCCAGCATTTT
TRBD2	many	TRBV20-1	TRBJ2-2	CSARDFRLASSGELFF	TGCAGTGCTAGAGATTTTCGACTAGCATCGTCCGGGGAGCTGTTTTTT
TRBD1	medium-sized	TRBV6-2/TRBV6-3	TRBJ2-1	CASSLFSDRGMSEQFF	TGTGCCAGCAGTTTATTTTCGGACAGGGGGATGAGTGAGCAGTTCTTC
TRBD1	many	TRBV19	TRBJ1-1	CASSIFRQGLRGTEAFF	TGTGCCAGTAGTATATTTAGACAGGGGCTACGAGGGACTGAAGCTTTCTTT
.	many	TRBV5-1	TRBJ2-1	CASSLGGGYNEQFF	TGCGCCAGCAGCTTGGGGGGAGGATACAATGAGCAGTTCTTC
.	many	TRBV5-6	TRBJ1-1	CASSLRQGGNTEAFF	TGTGCCAGCAGCTTGCGCCAGGGAGGGAACACTGAAGCTTTCTTT
TRBD2	many	TRBV4-3	TRBJ2-1	CASSQYFSGIYNEQFF	TGCGCCAGCAGCCAGTACTTCAGCGGGATCTACAATGAGCAGTTCTTC
.	many	TRBV19	TRBJ2-1	CASAVGRGGEQFF	TGTGCCAGTGCGGTCGGCCGGGGTGGAGAGCAGTTCTTC
.	many	TRBV7-6	TRBJ2-1	CASSNTDRDEQFF	TGTGCCAGCAGCAACACTGACAGAGATGAGCAGTTCTTC
.	few	TRBV25-1	TRBJ1-2	CASSDLANYGYTF	TGTGCCAGCAGTGACTTAGCTAACTATGGCTACACCTTC
TRBD1	few	TRBV6-2/TRBV6-3	TRBJ2-5	CASSYETGVGQETQYF	TGTGCCAGCAGTTACGAGACAGGGGTTGGGCAAGAGACCCAGTACTTC